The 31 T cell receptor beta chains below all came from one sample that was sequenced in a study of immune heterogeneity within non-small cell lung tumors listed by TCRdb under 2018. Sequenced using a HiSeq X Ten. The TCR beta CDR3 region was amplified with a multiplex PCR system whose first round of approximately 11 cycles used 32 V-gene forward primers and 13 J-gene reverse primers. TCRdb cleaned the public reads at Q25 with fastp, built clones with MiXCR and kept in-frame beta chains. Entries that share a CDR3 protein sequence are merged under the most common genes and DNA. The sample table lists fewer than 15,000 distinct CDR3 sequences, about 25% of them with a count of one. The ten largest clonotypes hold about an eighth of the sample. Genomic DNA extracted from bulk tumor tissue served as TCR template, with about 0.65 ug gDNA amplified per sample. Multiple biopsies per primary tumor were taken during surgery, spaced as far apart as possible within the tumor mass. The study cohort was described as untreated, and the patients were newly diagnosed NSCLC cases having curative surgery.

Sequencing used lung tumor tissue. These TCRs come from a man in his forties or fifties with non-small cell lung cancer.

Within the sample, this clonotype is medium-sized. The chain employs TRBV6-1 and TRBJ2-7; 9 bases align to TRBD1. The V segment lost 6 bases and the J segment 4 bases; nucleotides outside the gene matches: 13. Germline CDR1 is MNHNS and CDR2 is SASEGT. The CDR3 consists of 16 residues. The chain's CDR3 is CASRPPPGQGFYEQYF. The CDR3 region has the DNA TGTGCCAGCAGGCCGCCCCCGGGACAGGGCTTTTACGAGCAGTACTTC.

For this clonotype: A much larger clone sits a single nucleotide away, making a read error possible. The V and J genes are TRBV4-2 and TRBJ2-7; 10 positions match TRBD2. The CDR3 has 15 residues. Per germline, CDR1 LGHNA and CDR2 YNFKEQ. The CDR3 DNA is TGTGCCAACAGCCAAGCTAGCGGGGGCTCCTACGAGCAGTACTTC. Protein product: CANSQASGGSYEQYF.

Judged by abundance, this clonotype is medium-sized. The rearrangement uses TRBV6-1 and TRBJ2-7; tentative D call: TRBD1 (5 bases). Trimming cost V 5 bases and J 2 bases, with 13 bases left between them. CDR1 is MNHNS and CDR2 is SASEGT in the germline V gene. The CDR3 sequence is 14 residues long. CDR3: CASSQRTRTYEQYF. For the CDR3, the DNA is TGTGCCAGCAGTCAACGGACAAGAACCTACGAGCAGTACTTC.

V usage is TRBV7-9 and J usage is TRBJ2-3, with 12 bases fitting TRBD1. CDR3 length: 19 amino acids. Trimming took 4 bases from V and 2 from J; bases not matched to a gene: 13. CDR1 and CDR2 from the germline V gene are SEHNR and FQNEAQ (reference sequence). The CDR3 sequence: CASSWGQGAWREATDTQYF. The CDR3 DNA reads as TGTGCCAGCAGCTGGGGACAGGGGGCTTGGCGGGAGGCCACAGATACGCAGTATTTT.

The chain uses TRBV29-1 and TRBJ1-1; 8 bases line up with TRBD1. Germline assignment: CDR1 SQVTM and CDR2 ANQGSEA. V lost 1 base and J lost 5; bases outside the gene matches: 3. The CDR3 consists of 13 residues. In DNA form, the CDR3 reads TGCAGCGTTGAAGCAGGGGGCGGTACTGAAGCTTTCTTT. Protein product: CSVEAGGGTEAFF.

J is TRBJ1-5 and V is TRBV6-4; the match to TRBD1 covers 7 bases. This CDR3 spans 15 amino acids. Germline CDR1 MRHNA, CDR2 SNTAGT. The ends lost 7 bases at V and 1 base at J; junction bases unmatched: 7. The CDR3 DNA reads TGTGCCAGCATTTCCAGGACAGGCAGCAATCAGCCCCAGCATTTT. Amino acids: CASISRTGSNQPQHF.

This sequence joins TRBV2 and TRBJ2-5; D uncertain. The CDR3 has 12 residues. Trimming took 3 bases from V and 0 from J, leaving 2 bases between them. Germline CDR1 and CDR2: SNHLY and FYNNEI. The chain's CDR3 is CASSEYQETQYF. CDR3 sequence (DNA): TGTGCCAGCAGTGAGTACCAAGAGACCCAGTACTTC.

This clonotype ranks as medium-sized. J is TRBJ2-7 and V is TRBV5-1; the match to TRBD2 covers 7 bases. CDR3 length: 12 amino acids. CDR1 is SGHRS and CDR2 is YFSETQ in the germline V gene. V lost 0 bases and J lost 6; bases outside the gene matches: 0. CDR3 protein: CASSLGGGEQYF. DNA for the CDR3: TGCGCCAGCAGCTTGGGGGGGGGCGAGCAGTACTTC.

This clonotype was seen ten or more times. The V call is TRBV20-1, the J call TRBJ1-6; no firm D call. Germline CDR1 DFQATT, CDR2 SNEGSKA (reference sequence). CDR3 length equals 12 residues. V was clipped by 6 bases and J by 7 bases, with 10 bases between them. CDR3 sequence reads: CSAGGKNSPLHF. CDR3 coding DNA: TGCAGTGCGGGAGGGAAGAATTCACCCCTCCACTTT.

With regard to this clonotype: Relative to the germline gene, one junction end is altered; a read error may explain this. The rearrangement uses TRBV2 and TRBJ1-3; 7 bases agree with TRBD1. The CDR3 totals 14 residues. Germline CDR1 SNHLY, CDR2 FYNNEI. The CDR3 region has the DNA TGTGCCAGCAGTGACAGGGGGGGTGAAAACACCATATATTTC. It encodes CASSDRGGENTIYF.

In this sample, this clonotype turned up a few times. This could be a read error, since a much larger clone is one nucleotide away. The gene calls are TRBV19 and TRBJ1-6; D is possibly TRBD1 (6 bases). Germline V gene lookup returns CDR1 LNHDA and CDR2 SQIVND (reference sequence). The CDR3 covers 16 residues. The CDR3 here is CAGRVSRDNYNSPLHF. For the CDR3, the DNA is TGTGCCGGTAGGGTGAGCCGGGACAACTATAATTCACCCCTCCACTTT.

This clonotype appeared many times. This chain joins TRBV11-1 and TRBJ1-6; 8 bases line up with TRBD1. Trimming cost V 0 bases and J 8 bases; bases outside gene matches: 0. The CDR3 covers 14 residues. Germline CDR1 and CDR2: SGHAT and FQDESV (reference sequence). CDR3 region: CASSLAQGDSPLHF. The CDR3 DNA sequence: TGTGCCAGCAGCTTAGCACAGGGGGATTCACCCCTCCACTTT.

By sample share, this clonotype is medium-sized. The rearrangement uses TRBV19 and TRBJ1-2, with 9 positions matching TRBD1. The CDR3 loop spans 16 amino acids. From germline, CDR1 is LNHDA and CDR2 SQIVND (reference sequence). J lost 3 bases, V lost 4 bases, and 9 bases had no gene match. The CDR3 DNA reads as TGTGCCAGTAGTACCCTCTTACAGGGGGCGGACTATGGCTACACCTTC. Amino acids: CASSTLLQGADYGYTF.

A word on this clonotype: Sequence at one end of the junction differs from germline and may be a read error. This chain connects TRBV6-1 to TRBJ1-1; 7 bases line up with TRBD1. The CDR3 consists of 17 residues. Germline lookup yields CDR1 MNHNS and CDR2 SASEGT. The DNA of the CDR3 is TGTGCCAGCAGTGCCCTCTACAGGGGTCTGGGTAACACTGAAGCTTTCTTC. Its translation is CASSALYRGLGNTEAFF.

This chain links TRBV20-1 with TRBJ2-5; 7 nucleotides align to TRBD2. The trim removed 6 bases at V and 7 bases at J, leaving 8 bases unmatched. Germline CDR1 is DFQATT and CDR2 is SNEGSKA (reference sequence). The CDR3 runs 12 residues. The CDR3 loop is CSARPGGGTQYF. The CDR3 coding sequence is TGCAGTGCCCGGCCGGGGGGAGGGACCCAGTACTTC.

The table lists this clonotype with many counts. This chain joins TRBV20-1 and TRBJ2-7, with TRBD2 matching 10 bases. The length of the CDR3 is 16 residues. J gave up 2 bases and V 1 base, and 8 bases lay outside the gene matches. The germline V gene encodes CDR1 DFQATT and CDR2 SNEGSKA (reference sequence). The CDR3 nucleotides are TGCAGTGCTAGAGGCGCCGGGACTAGCGAGGCCTACGAGCAGTACTTC. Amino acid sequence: CSARGAGTSEAYEQYF.

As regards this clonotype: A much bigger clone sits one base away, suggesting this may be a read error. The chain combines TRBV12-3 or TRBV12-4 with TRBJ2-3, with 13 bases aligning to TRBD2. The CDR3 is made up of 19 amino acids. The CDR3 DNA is TGTGCCAGAAGTTCCGGGACTAGCGGGAACCCATTTACCACAGATACGCAGTATTTT. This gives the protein CARSSGTSGNPFTTDTQYF.

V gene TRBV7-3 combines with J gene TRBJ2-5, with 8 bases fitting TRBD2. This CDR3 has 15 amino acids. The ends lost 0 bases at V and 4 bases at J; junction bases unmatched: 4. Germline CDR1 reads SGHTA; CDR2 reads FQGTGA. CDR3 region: CASSLTPSGRETQYF. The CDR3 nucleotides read TGTGCCAGCAGCTTAACCCCTAGCGGGCGAGAGACCCAGTACTTC.

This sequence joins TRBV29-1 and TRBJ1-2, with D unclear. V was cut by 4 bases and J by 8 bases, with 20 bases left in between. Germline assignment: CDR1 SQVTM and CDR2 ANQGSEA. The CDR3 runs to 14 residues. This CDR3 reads CSVASNGQIKGYTF. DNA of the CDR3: TGCAGCGTTGCCTCTAATGGGCAGATCAAGGGCTACACCTTC.

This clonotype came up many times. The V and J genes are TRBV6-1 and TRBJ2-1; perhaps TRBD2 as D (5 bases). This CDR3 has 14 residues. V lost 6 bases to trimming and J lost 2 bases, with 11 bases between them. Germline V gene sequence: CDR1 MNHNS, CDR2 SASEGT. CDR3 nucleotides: TGTGCCAGCAGAAAGGAGGAGGCCTACAATGAGCAGTTCTTC. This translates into CASRKEEAYNEQFF.

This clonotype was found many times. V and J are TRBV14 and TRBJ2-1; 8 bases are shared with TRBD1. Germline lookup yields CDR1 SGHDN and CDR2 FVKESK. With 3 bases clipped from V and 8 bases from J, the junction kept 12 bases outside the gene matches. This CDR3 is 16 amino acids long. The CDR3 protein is CASSQVAGGPWDEQFF. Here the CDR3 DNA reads TGTGCCAGCAGCCAGGTTGCAGGGGGCCCCTGGGATGAGCAGTTCTTC.

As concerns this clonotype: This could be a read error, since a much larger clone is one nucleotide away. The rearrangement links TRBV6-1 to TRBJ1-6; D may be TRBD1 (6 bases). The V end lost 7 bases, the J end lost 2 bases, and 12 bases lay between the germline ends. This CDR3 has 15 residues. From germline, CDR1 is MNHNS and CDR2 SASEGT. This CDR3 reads CASNPGQTYNSPLHF. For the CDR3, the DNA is TGTGCCAGCAACCCGGGACAAACCTATAATTCACCCCTCCACTTT.

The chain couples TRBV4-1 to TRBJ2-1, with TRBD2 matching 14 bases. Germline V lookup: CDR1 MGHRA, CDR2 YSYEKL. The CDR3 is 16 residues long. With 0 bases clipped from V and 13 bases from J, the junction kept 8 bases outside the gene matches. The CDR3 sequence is CASSQESGLAGVRQFF. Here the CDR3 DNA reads TGCGCCAGCAGCCAAGAGTCGGGACTAGCGGGAGTTCGACAGTTCTTC.

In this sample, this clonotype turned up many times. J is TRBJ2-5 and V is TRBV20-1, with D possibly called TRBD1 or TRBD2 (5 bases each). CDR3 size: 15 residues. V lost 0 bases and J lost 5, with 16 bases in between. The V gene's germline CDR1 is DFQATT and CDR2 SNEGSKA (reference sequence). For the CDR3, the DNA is TGCAGTGCTAGAGATCGAAGAGGGGTGGCGGAGACCCAGTACTTC. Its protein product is CSARDRRGVAETQYF.

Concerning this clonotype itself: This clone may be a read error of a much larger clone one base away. CDR3 nucleotides: TGTGCCAGTAGTTATTACTCAGGGGGCGGCAATCAGCCCCAGAATTTT. Translating it yields CASSYYSGGGNQPQNF. The genes are TRBV19 and TRBJ1-5; 8 bases are a match to TRBD1. Germline lookup yields CDR1 LNHDA and CDR2 SQIVND (reference sequence). The CDR3 has 16 residues.

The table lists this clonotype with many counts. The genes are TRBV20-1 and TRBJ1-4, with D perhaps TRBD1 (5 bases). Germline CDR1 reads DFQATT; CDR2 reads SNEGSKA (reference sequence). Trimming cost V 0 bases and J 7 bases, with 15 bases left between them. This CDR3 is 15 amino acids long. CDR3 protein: CSARDVGGLAEKLFF. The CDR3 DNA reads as TGCAGTGCTAGAGATGTTGGGGGTCTTGCTGAAAAACTGTTTTTT.

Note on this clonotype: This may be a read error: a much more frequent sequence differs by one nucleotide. The CDR3 protein is CAWSGRIPHNEQLF. CDR3 sequence (DNA): TGTGCCTGGAGTGGACGTATACCACACAATGAGCAGCTCTTC. The chain has TRBV30 and TRBJ2-1; D is uncertain. CDR1 is GTSNPN, CDR2 SVGIG, per germline (reference sequence). This CDR3 region has 14 residues.

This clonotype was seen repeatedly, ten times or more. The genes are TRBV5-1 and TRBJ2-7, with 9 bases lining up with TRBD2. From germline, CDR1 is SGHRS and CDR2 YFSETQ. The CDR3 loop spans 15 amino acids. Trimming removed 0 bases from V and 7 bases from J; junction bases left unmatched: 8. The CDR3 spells CASSLALGLAQEQYF. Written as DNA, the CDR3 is TGCGCCAGCAGCTTGGCCCTTGGACTAGCGCAAGAGCAGTACTTC.

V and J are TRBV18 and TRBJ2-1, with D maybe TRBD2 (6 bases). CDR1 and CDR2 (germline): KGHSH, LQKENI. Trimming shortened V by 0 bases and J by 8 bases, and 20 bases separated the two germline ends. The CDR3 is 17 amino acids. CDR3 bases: TGTGCCAGCTCACCACCAAACCGGGACTTCGGGGCCGATGAGCAGTTCTTC. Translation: CASSPPNRDFGADEQFF.

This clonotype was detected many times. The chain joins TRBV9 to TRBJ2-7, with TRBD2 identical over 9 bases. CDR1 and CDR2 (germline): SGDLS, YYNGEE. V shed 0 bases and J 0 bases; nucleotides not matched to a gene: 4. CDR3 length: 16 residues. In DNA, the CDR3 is TGTGCCAGCAGCGTAGGGCTAGCGGGGAGCTCCTACGAGCAGTACTTC. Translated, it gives CASSVGLAGSSYEQYF.

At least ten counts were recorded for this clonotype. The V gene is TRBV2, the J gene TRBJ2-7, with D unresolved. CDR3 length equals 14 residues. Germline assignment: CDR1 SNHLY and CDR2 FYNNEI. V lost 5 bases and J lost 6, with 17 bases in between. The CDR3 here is CASSPRTAGSEQYF. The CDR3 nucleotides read TGTGCCAGCAGTCCTCGAACCGCTGGCTCCGAGCAGTACTTC.